This TCR beta chain came from a study of Graves' ophthalmopathy and Graves' hyperthyroidism. About the study: Stable hyperthyroidism meant no ophthalmopathy within 18 months of follow-up.

From RNA, the CDR3 regions of TCR beta chains were amplified and sequenced. The authors performed first-round RT-PCR with HTBI primers and then a second-round multiplex PCR. TCRdb reprocessed the multiplex PCR reads with MiXCR, giving one entry per CDR3 protein. The data contain roughly 1.1 million distinct CDR3 sequences, less than 45% of them seen just once; the ten biggest clones take up roughly 10%. The study recruited hyperthyroidism patients aged 18 to 65 who were newly diagnosed, under 2 months' duration. There are 13 residues in the CDR3. Trimming took off 9 bases at V and 6 bases at J, with 14 bases between the two ends. Germline CDR1 reads SNHLY; CDR2 reads FYNNEI.

This sequence was found in an adult man with Graves' hyperthyroidism. Sample: peripheral blood or thyroid tissue (not recorded which). The rearrangement links TRBV2 to TRBJ2-2; D call uncertain. In nucleotides, the CDR3 is TGTGCCAGTAGTATGGTGTCCTCCGGGGAGCTGTTTTTT. It translates to CASSMVSSGELFF.